The sequence of this TCR beta chain was determined in a study of T cells in localized non-small cell lung cancer. Study findings and constraints: A median of about 58 of the top 100 tumor clones appeared in adjacent lung, which was paired and uninvolved. In uninvolved adjacent lung, T cell clonality reached its highest value, exceeding tumor.

Clones were sequenced by immunoSEQ multiplex PCR, and TCRdb holds only the in-frame ones, with some missing. Among roughly 25,000 clones listed, roughly 90% were seen once. Trimming removed 4 bases from V and 2 bases from J, with 3 bases in between. CDR3 length: 12 amino acids. CDR1 and CDR2 from the germline V gene are SGHRS and YFSETQ. About this clone: The antigen is not known.

This sample comprised PBMCs, obtained before any cancer treatment. The genes are TRBV5-1 and TRBJ2-2; the D is unclear. The receptor was derived from a man between 40 and 70 years old with stage II lung adenocarcinoma. The CDR3, as DNA: TGCGCCAGCAGCGGCAACACCGGGGAGCTGTTTTTT. The encoded protein is CASSGNTGELFF.